This TCR beta chain was identified during a study of blood T cell repertoires in COVID-19. Background on the study: The cDNA or gDNA used as material had been derived from T cells, B-cell-depleted T cells, or PBMCs.

This clone occurred once. Profiling relied on immunoSEQ multiplex PCR, and the TCRdb table lists in-frame clones only, not all of them. The profile shows roughly 170,000 clones, approximately 82% of them singletons. Residents of 24 US areas, aged roughly 18 to 95 years, made up the participants. Each recovered donor of Cohort 3 presented with two negative PCRs, clearance, or symptom resolution. CDR3 length: 15 residues. V shed 4 bases and J 2 bases; nucleotides not matched to a gene: 8. Germline CDR1 is SGHRS and CDR2 is YFSETQ. The specimen was PBMCs or T cells enriched from blood (not recorded which). This TCR was sampled from a woman in her forties or fifties who had recovered from COVID-19. The V and J genes are TRBV5-1 and TRBJ1-2, with 7 bases matching TRBD1. This CDR3 reads CASSLAGGKNYGYTF. As DNA, the CDR3 is TGCGCCAGCAGCCTTGCAGGGGGAAAGAACTATGGCTACACCTTC.